At least ten counts were recorded for the clone carrying this T cell receptor beta chain. The data stem from a study of tumor-infiltrating lymphocytes in primary liver carcinoma. Study information: The study reported T1-T3 N0M0 tumors spanning 4.2 to 10 cm. Roughly 3.5 to 7.5 million productive TCRbeta reads were obtained per sample, with similar numbers across tissue types.

Total RNA (roughly 550 ng) served as template for TCR beta cDNA synthesis primed by a constant-region primer. Libraries for TCR beta were built through three nested multiplex PCR rounds, which together made up a slightly modified ARM-PCR procedure. The first two PCR rounds used TRBV1-TRBV30 forward primers with a C-beta reverse primer, approximately 11 cycles each. MiXCR was run by TCRdb on the multiplex PCR reads, yielding one entry per CDR3 protein. The sample carries about 23,000 distinct CDR3 sequences, more than 70% recorded once. Bulk tissue was left unsorted, and RNA and DNA were co-extracted from 20-30 mg of it. Donors were untreated and chronically infected with HBV. CDR1 LNHDA and CDR2 SQIVND come from the germline V gene (reference sequence). Deletions cut 5 bases from V and 6 bases from J, with 14 bases between. This CDR3 region has 14 residues.

The chain employs TRBV19 and TRBJ1-5; D is unclear. This TCR derives from a woman in her twenties or thirties with primary liver carcinoma and hepatitis B virus infection. The material sequenced was liver tumor tissue from sampling region 5. Subset given: tumor region T5, tumor centre. The CDR3 DNA reads as TGTGCCAGTAGTGATCTGGGATTAGGTCAGCCCCAGCATTTT. Its translation: CASSDLGLGQPQHF.